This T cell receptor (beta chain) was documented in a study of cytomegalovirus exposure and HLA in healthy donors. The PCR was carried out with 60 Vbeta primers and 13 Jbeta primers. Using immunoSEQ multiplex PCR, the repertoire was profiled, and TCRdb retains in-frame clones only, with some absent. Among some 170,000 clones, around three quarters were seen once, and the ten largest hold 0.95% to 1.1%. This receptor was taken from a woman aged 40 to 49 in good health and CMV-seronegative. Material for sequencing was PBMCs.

For the CDR3, the DNA is TGTGCCAGCAGCTCACAGGGTCTTCGCACCATATATTTT. Protein sequence: CASSSQGLRTIYF. The chain employs TRBV9 and TRBJ1-3; the D gene is possibly TRBD1 (6 bases). Germline V gives CDR1 SGDLS, CDR2 YYNGEE. V gave up 4 bases and J gave up 9 bases, with 14 bases separating them. CDR3 length equals 13 residues.